This T cell receptor beta chain was sequenced for a study of CD8 T cells in Susac syndrome. On the study more broadly: When blood was drawn, patients with Susac syndrome were on intravenous immunoglobulin alone, on corticosteroids, or therapy-naive.

As concerns this clonotype: No antigen is known for it.

Whole-study findings and limits: No clonal expansion appeared among CD4+ T cells in Susac patients.

Through negative isolation, CD4+ and CD8+ T cells were obtained, while TEMRA cells were enriched using FACS. RNA was extracted with the RNeasy kit, and a quantity of about 0.45 to 1 ug was reverse transcribed using random hexamers. The amplification used immunoSEQ multiplex PCR on TCR beta CDR3; it spanned 54 Vbeta and 13 Jbeta. TCRdb used MiXCR to reprocess the immunoSEQ multiplex PCR reads, holding one entry per CDR3 protein. The top ten clones hold around 0.1% of a sample with more than 150,000 distinct CDR3 sequences, approximately 94% of them seen once. Sequencing was performed on CD4+ T cells from PBMCs. This receptor was obtained from a human donor with Susac syndrome.

For the CDR3, the DNA is TGTGCCAGCAGCTTAGGGGGTATCACAGATACGCAGTATTTT. Its protein is CASSLGGITDTQYF. This chain joins TRBV7-9 and TRBJ2-3; D unclear. V lost 1 base, J lost 2 bases, and 7 bases lay in between. CDR3 length equals 14 residues. CDR1 SEHNR and CDR2 FQNEAQ come from the germline V gene (reference sequence).